These T cell receptor beta chains were read from a single sample in a study of T cell responses to AZD1222 COVID-19 vaccine. The protocol was immunoSEQ multiplex PCR, while the TCRdb copy is restricted to in-frame clones and leaves out a portion. The sample contains roughly 150,000 clones, about 92% of which appear only once. The sequences come from peripheral blood, collected 28 days after the second AZD1222 dose. The receptors were gathered from an adult who received the AZD1222 COVID-19 vaccine. The CDR3 runs from the conserved cysteine through the conserved F or W. A D gene is named only where the DNA matches it firmly. Rows give clone size only sometimes, using once, few, many, or a class for an expanded clone.

v_gene	d_gene	abundance	j_gene	CDR3aa	CDR3nt
TRBV7-2	.	.	TRBJ2-7	CASLVGPSNTYEQYF	TGTGCCAGCTTGGTCGGGCCTAGCAACACCTACGAGCAGTACTTC
TRBV28	TRBD1	.	TRBJ1-2	CASSSGQGGGYTF	TGTGCCAGCAGTTCGGGACAGGGAGGCGGCTACACCTTC
TRBV11-1	TRBD1	.	TRBJ1-3	CASSPAGQGGGNTIYF	TGTGCCAGCAGCCCAGCCGGACAGGGCGGTGGAAACACCATATATTTT
TRBV5-4	TRBD1	.	TRBJ2-5	CASSLGTGGLGETQYF	TGTGCCAGCAGCTTGGGGACAGGGGGACTGGGGGAGACCCAGTACTTC
TRBV27	.	once	TRBJ1-5	CASSFQMSNQPQHF	TGTGCCAGCAGTTTCCAGATGAGCAATCAGCCCCAGCATTTT
TRBV18	.	.	TRBJ2-5	CASSPQGAETQYF	TGTGCCAGCTCACCACAGGGTGCGGAGACCCAGTACTTC
TRBV19	TRBD1	.	TRBJ1-5	CASSNDRGGGQPQHF	TGTGCCAGTAGTAACGACAGGGGGGGAGGTCAGCCCCAGCATTTT
TRBV10-3	TRBD1	.	TRBJ2-7	CAISGGQGSYEQYF	TGTGCCATCAGTGGCGGACAGGGCTCCTACGAGCAGTACTTC
TRBV9	.	few	TRBJ1-4	CASSPPGTRVSTNEKLFF	TGTGCCAGCAGCCCCCCCGGGACAAGGGTCTCAACTAATGAAAAACTGTTTTTT
TRBV28	.	.	TRBJ2-7	CASSPWGGASYEQYF	TGTGCCAGCAGTCCCTGGGGGGGGGCGTCCTACGAGCAGTACTTC
TRBV6-6	TRBD1	.	TRBJ2-7	CASSYSGQGANEQYF	TGTGCCAGCAGTTACTCGGGACAGGGGGCAAACGAGCAGTACTTC
TRBV15	.	few	TRBJ2-1	CATSRDRTRENEQFF	TGTGCCACCAGCAGAGATAGGACCCGAGAAAATGAGCAGTTCTTC
TRBV9	.	.	TRBJ2-3	CASSVASITDTQYF	TGTGCCAGCAGCGTAGCGTCGATCACAGATACGCAGTATTTT
TRBV10-1	TRBD1	.	TRBJ2-3	CASRDRVSADTQYF	TGCGCCAGCCGGGACAGGGTTTCGGCAGATACGCAGTATTTT
TRBV30	.	.	TRBJ2-2	CASPGAGELFF	TGTGCTTCTCCCGGGGCCGGGGAGCTGTTTTTT
TRBV28	TRBD1	.	TRBJ1-5	CASRLYMDRVNQPQHF	TGTGCCAGTCGTTTATATATGGACAGGGTAAATCAGCCCCAGCATTTT
TRBV1	.	few	TRBJ2-2	CTSSQEWQGITGELFF	TGCACCAGCAGCCAAGAATGGCAGGGTATAACCGGGGAGCTGTTTTTT
TRBV3-1/TRBV3-2	TRBD2	.	TRBJ2-7	CASSHAGTMGTRGYEQYF	TGTGCCAGCAGCCACGCCGGGACAATGGGGACTAGGGGTTACGAGCAGTACTTC
TRBV7-8	.	.	TRBJ2-1	CASSILGRNSYNEQFF	TGTGCCAGCAGCATATTAGGGAGGAACTCCTACAATGAGCAGTTCTTC
TRBV30	.	once	TRBJ2-7	CAWSVTWEQYF	TGTGCCTGGAGTGTAACTTGGGAGCAGTACTTC
TRBV5-1	TRBD1	.	TRBJ1-5	CASSSTGEGNQPQHF	TGCGCCAGCAGCAGCACAGGGGAGGGCAATCAGCCCCAGCATTTT
TRBV19	.	.	TRBJ1-5	CASCDGSNQPQHF	TGTGCCAGCTGCGACGGCAGCAATCAGCCCCAGCATTTT
TRBV6-2/TRBV6-3	TRBD1	.	TRBJ2-1	CASSNRDRDWGEQFF	TGTGCCAGCAGTAACCGGGACAGGGATTGGGGTGAGCAGTTCTTC
TRBV6-4	.	.	TRBJ2-1	CASSEVAGSYNEQFF	TGTGCCAGTTCGGAGGTGGCAGGCTCCTACAATGAGCAGTTCTTC
TRBV9	TRBD2	.	TRBJ2-2	CASSVVAGGPRRELFF	TGTGCCAGCAGCGTAGTGGCGGGAGGGCCCAGGAGGGAGCTGTTTTTT
TRBV5-6	.	.	TRBJ1-1	CASSLRGGTEAFF	TGTGCCAGCAGCCTCCGAGGTGGCACTGAAGCTTTCTTT
TRBV3-1/TRBV3-2	TRBD2	.	TRBJ2-1	CASSLRRTSGGNEQFF	TGTGCCAGCAGCCTCCGACGGACTAGCGGGGGGAATGAGCAGTTCTTC